This is a list of T cell receptor beta chains from one sample in a study of CD8 T cells in ankylosing spondylitis. TCRdb itself ran the 5' RACE reads through MiXCR, one entry per CDR3 protein. The sample contains hundreds of thousands of distinct CDR3 sequences, roughly a tenth of which appear only once. The material sequenced was blood, either unsorted or a sorted T cell fraction (not recorded which). These TCRs come from a male donor with ankylosing spondylitis or in good health (not recorded which). Each CDR3 is given with its conserved first and last residue. Each record gives: V gene, clone size, J gene, D gene, CDR3 protein, CDR3 DNA. A D gene is named only where the DNA matches it firmly. Only part of the rows carry a size: once, few, many, or a class if the clone is expanded.

>TRBV20-1|.|TRBJ2-5|.
CSAYAGAAQETQYF
TGCAGTGCTTACGCTGGGGCAGCACAAGAGACCCAGTACTTC
>TRBV2|few|TRBJ2-1|.
CASSESPGNSYNEQFF
TGTGCCAGCAGTGAAAGTCCGGGGAACTCCTACAATGAGCAGTTCTTC
>TRBV5-1|.|TRBJ2-7|.
CASSLWRSPYEQYF
TGCGCCAGCAGCTTGTGGAGATCCCCCTACGAGCAGTACTTC
>TRBV7-3|few|TRBJ2-3|.
CASSLQPDTSTDTQYF
TGTGCCAGCAGCTTACAGCCAGATACTAGCACAGATACGCAGTATTTT
>TRBV11-2|.|TRBJ2-5|TRBD2
CASSFVGGAQETQYF
TGTGCCAGCAGCTTCGTCGGGGGGGCCCAAGAGACCCAGTACTTC
>TRBV20-1|many|TRBJ1-6|.
CSARGSLGVPYNSPLHF
TGCAGTGCTAGGGGCAGCCTAGGCGTACCGTATAATTCACCCCTCCACTTT
>TRBV11-2|many|TRBJ2-1|.
CASSPSTGASYNEQFF
TGTGCCAGCAGCCCCAGCACGGGGGCCTCCTACAATGAGCAGTTCTTC
>TRBV2|few|TRBJ2-5|.
CASSDISAQETQYF
TGTGCCAGCAGTGATATTTCAGCCCAAGAGACCCAGTACTTC
>TRBV5-1|many|TRBJ2-1|TRBD1
CASSLTGTGGIGEQFF
TGCGCCAGCAGCTTGACGGGGACAGGGGGGATTGGTGAGCAGTTCTTC
>TRBV12-3/TRBV12-4|many|TRBJ2-1|TRBD1
CASTLPDRENEQFF
TGTGCCAGCACACTTCCCGACAGGGAGAATGAGCAGTTCTTC
>TRBV6-5|.|TRBJ2-5|.
CASSLSGLGETQYF
TGTGCCAGCAGTTTGTCGGGACTTGGTGAGACCCAGTACTTC
>TRBV20-1|many|TRBJ1-5|TRBD1
CSTDRGRFQPQHF
TGCAGCACGGACAGGGGGCGATTTCAGCCCCAGCATTTT
>TRBV7-2|many|TRBJ1-2|TRBD1
CASSKQGAKGYTF
TGTGCCAGCAGCAAACAGGGGGCGAAGGGCTACACCTTC
>TRBV5-5|few|TRBJ2-2|.
CASVPDSLTGELFF
TGTGCCAGCGTCCCGGACAGCTTAACCGGGGAGCTGTTTTTT
>TRBV6-5|.|TRBJ2-3|.
CASSYSLVRVTDTQNF
TGTGCCAGCAGTTACTCACTAGTTCGGGTCACAGATACGCAGAATTTT